The text below deals with one TCR beta chain. What it binds is not known. Produced via immunoSEQ multiplex PCR; TCRdb's table is partial and in-frame only. In the table there are around 70,000 clones, more than 90% of which are singletons. Germline CDR1 is SEHNR and CDR2 is FQNEAQ (reference sequence). This CDR3 comprises 16 residues. V gave up 5 bases and J gave up 3 bases, with 19 bases separating them. This entry is derived from a study of Tregs in tolerant kidney transplant recipients. Regarding the study as a whole: Few patients were studied, so findings need validation in larger groups.

Thawed PBMCs were FACS-sorted into unstimulated CD4+CD25+CD127- regulatory T cells, CD4+CD25- non-regulatory cells, CD4 and CD8 cells. This chain uses TRBV7-9 with TRBJ1-1, with D possibly TRBD1 on 5 matching bases. This receptor was identified in a human donor who received a combined kidney and bone marrow transplant. This sample comprised CD8+ T cells from blood, obtained before the transplant. This chain's CDR3 is CASSPTSSGYDTEAFF. DNA for the CDR3: TGTGCCAGCAGCCCGACCTCCTCAGGGTACGACACTGAAGCTTTCTTT.